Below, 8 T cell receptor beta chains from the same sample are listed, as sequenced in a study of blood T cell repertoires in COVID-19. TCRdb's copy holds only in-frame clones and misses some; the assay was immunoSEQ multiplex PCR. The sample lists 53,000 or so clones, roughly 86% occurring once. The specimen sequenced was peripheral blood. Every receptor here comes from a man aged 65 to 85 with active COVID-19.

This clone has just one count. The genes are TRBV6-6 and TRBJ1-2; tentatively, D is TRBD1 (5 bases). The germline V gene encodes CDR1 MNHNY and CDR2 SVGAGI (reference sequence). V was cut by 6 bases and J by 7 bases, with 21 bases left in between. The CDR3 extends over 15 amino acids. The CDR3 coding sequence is TGTGCCAGCAGAATGGGGGGAAACCATATAAGTGGCTACACCTTC. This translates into CASRMGGNHISGYTF.

CDR3 amino acids: CATSKGFGNTIYF. The CDR3 DNA reads as TGTGCCACCAGCAAGGGGTTTGGAAACACCATATATTTT. The J gene is TRBJ1-3, the V gene TRBV15, with D possibly TRBD1 on 5 matching bases. V was shortened by 4 bases and J by 3 bases, with 7 bases between the two germline ends. This CDR3 spans 13 amino acids. Per the germline V gene, CDR1 is LNHNV and CDR2 is YYDKDF (reference sequence).

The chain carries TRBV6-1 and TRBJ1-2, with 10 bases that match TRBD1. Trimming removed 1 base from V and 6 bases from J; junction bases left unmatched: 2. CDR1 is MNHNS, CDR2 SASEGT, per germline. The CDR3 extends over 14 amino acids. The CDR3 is CASSEGGTGDGYTF. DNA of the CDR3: TGTGCCAGCAGTGAAGGAGGGACAGGGGATGGCTACACCTTC.

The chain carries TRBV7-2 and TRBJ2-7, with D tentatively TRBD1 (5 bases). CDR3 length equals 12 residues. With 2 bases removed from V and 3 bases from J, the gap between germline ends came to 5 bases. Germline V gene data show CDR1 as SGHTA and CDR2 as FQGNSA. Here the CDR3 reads CASSLQGYEQYF. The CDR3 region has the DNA TGTGCCAGCAGCTTACAGGGCTACGAGCAGTACTTC.

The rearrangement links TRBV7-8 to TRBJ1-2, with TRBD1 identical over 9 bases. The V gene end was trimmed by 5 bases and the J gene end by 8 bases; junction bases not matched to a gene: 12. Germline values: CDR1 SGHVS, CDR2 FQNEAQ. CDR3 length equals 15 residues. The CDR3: CASSPRTGAFQGYTF. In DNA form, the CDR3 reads TGTGCCAGCAGCCCCCGGACAGGGGCTTTTCAAGGCTACACCTTC.

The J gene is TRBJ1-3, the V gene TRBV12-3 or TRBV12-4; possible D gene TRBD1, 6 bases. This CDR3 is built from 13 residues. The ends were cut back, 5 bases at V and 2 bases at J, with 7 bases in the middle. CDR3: CASSNRAGNTIYF. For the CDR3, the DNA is TGTGCCAGCAGTAACAGGGCTGGAAACACCATATATTTT.

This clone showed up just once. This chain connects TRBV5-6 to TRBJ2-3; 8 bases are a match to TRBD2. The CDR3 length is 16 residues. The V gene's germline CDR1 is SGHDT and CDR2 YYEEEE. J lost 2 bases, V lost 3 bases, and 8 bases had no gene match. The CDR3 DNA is TGTGCCAGCAGCTCCCCGGTAGCGGGGCCCACAGATACGCAGTATTTT. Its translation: CASSSPVAGPTDTQYF. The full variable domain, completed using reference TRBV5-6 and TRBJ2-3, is DAGVTQSPTHLIKTRGQQVTLRCSPKSGHDTVSWYQQALGQGPQFIFQYYEEEERQRGNFPDRFSGHQFPNYSSELNVNALLLGDSALYLCASSSPVAGPTDTQYFGPGTRLTVL.

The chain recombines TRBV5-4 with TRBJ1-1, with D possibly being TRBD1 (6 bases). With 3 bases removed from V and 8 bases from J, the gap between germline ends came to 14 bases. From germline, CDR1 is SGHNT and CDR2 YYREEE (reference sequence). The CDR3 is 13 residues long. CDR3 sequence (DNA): TGTGCCAGCAGCTGGATCACAGGGAAGGAAGCTTTCTTT. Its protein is CASSWITGKEAFF.